This is a list of T cell receptor beta chains from one sample in a study of shared clonotypes between healthy human individuals. Produced via immunoSEQ multiplex PCR; TCRdb's table is partial and in-frame only. The sample consists of hundreds of thousands of clones, about 97% of them appearing once. Material for sequencing was naive CD4+ T cells sorted from blood. The origin of the receptors is a woman aged 25 to 39 in good health. Both conserved end residues are part of each CDR3. The order of the fields is clone size, V gene, J gene, D gene, CDR3 protein, CDR3 DNA. D genes are given only for firm matches. Clone size appears in some rows only: once, few, many, or a class for an expanded clone.

clone_size: -
v_call: TRBV10-3
j_call: TRBJ1-1
d_call: TRBD1
cdr3_aa: CATGQGGTEAFF
cdr3_nt: TGTGCCACCGGACAGGGGGGCACTGAAGCTTTCTTT

clone_size: few
v_call: TRBV27
j_call: TRBJ1-5
d_call: TRBD1
cdr3_aa: CASSSRDRVGQPQHF
cdr3_nt: TGTGCCAGCAGTTCCAGAGACAGGGTCGGGCAGCCCCAGCATTTT

clone_size: -
v_call: TRBV28
j_call: TRBJ2-3
d_call: -
cdr3_aa: CASTPTTGDTQYF
cdr3_nt: TGTGCCAGCACCCCAACCACAGGAGATACGCAGTATTTT

clone_size: -
v_call: TRBV5-1
j_call: TRBJ1-6
d_call: -
cdr3_aa: CASRDSGSAALHF
cdr3_nt: TGCGCCAGCAGGGACAGCGGCTCAGCGGCCCTCCACTTT

clone_size: -
v_call: TRBV19
j_call: TRBJ1-5
d_call: TRBD1
cdr3_aa: CASSSDRVQPQHF
cdr3_nt: TGTGCCAGTAGTAGCGACAGGGTTCAGCCCCAGCATTTT

clone_size: -
v_call: TRBV30
j_call: TRBJ2-7
d_call: -
cdr3_aa: CAWSVMDEQYF
cdr3_nt: TGTGCCTGGAGTGTTATGGACGAGCAGTACTTC

clone_size: -
v_call: TRBV5-1
j_call: TRBJ2-1
d_call: -
cdr3_aa: CASSEGINEQFF
cdr3_nt: TGCGCCAGCAGCGAAGGGATAAATGAGCAGTTCTTC

clone_size: -
v_call: TRBV5-6
j_call: TRBJ1-2
d_call: TRBD1
cdr3_aa: CASSLGRGPYGYTF
cdr3_nt: TGTGCCAGCAGCTTGGGCAGGGGGCCATATGGCTACACCTTC

clone_size: -
v_call: TRBV6-1
j_call: TRBJ2-1
d_call: TRBD2
cdr3_aa: CASSELAGGPGEQFF
cdr3_nt: TGTGCCAGCAGTGAACTAGCGGGAGGGCCTGGTGAGCAGTTCTTC

clone_size: -
v_call: TRBV2
j_call: TRBJ2-3
d_call: TRBD1
cdr3_aa: CARSDRGLTDTQYF
cdr3_nt: TGTGCCAGGAGCGACAGGGGGCTGACAGATACGCAGTATTTT

clone_size: -
v_call: TRBV27
j_call: TRBJ1-1
d_call: -
cdr3_aa: CASSLNGDTEAFF
cdr3_nt: TGTGCCAGCAGTTTAAACGGGGACACTGAAGCTTTCTTT

clone_size: -
v_call: TRBV6-1
j_call: TRBJ2-7
d_call: -
cdr3_aa: CASSEGSHPLYEQYF
cdr3_nt: TGTGCCAGCAGTGAAGGGTCTCACCCACTCTACGAGCAGTACTTC

clone_size: -
v_call: TRBV19
j_call: TRBJ2-2
d_call: -
cdr3_aa: CASSIVGRSELFF
cdr3_nt: TGTGCCAGTAGTATAGTGGGTAGATCGGAGCTGTTTTTT

clone_size: once
v_call: TRBV18
j_call: TRBJ1-1
d_call: -
cdr3_aa: CASSPTPSRTEAFF
cdr3_nt: TGTGCCAGCTCACCAACCCCCAGCCGCACTGAAGCTTTCTTT

clone_size: -
v_call: TRBV28
j_call: TRBJ2-7
d_call: -
cdr3_aa: CASSSSPGTALREYF
cdr3_nt: TGTGCCAGCAGTTCATCCCCAGGTACAGCCCTAAGGGAGTACTTC

clone_size: -
v_call: TRBV5-4
j_call: TRBJ1-2
d_call: TRBD1
cdr3_aa: CASRPGTGLNYGYTF
cdr3_nt: TGTGCCAGCAGACCAGGGACAGGGCTTAACTATGGCTACACCTTC

clone_size: -
v_call: TRBV5-8
j_call: TRBJ2-7
d_call: -
cdr3_aa: CASSLPLQTYEQYF
cdr3_nt: TGTGCCAGCAGCCTCCCACTACAGACCTACGAGCAGTACTTC

clone_size: -
v_call: TRBV9
j_call: TRBJ2-2
d_call: -
cdr3_aa: CATTPFGERNTGELFF
cdr3_nt: TGTGCCACCACCCCGTTTGGGGAGAGGAACACCGGGGAGCTGTTTTTT

clone_size: -
v_call: TRBV6-6
j_call: TRBJ1-1
d_call: -
cdr3_aa: CASNNRENTEAFF
cdr3_nt: TGTGCCAGCAACAACAGGGAGAACACTGAAGCTTTCTTT

clone_size: -
v_call: TRBV10-3
j_call: TRBJ2-7
d_call: -
cdr3_aa: CAISELFGGSYEQYF
cdr3_nt: TGTGCCATCAGTGAGTTATTCGGGGGCTCCTACGAGCAGTACTTC

clone_size: once
v_call: TRBV6-5
j_call: TRBJ2-7
d_call: -
cdr3_aa: CASSPLANYEQYF
cdr3_nt: TGTGCCAGCAGTCCCCTAGCGAACTACGAGCAGTACTTC

clone_size: -
v_call: TRBV5-1
j_call: TRBJ2-5
d_call: -
cdr3_aa: CASSLRGAKEETQYF
cdr3_nt: TGCGCCAGCAGCTTGAGGGGGGCTAAGGAAGAGACCCAGTACTTC

clone_size: -
v_call: TRBV27
j_call: TRBJ2-6
d_call: TRBD1
cdr3_aa: CASSPQGLGSGANVLTF
cdr3_nt: TGTGCCAGCAGTCCACAGGGGTTGGGCTCTGGGGCCAACGTCCTGACTTTC

clone_size: -
v_call: TRBV6-1
j_call: TRBJ2-2
d_call: -
cdr3_aa: CASRRGLEAGELFF
cdr3_nt: TGTGCCAGCAGGAGGGGCTTGGAGGCCGGGGAGCTGTTTTTT

clone_size: -
v_call: TRBV28
j_call: TRBJ1-2
d_call: -
cdr3_aa: CASSLGGGNYGYTF
cdr3_nt: TGTGCCAGCAGTTTAGGGGGCGGTAACTATGGCTACACCTTC

clone_size: -
v_call: TRBV18
j_call: TRBJ2-1
d_call: TRBD2
cdr3_aa: CASLTGTRGDEQFF
cdr3_nt: TGTGCCAGCTTGACCGGGACTAGAGGGGATGAGCAGTTCTTC

clone_size: -
v_call: TRBV7-3
j_call: TRBJ2-3
d_call: TRBD2
cdr3_aa: CASSLVGLAGSGTDTQYF
cdr3_nt: TGTGCCAGCAGCTTAGTAGGACTAGCGGGAAGTGGCACAGATACGCAGTATTTT

clone_size: -
v_call: TRBV2
j_call: TRBJ2-1
d_call: TRBD1
cdr3_aa: CASSEGQGHSYNEQFF
cdr3_nt: TGTGCCAGCAGTGAAGGACAGGGACACTCCTACAATGAGCAGTTCTTC

clone_size: -
v_call: TRBV27
j_call: TRBJ1-1
d_call: TRBD1
cdr3_aa: CANPTGVKTEAFF
cdr3_nt: TGTGCCAATCCGACAGGGGTCAAGACTGAAGCTTTCTTT

clone_size: -
v_call: TRBV27
j_call: TRBJ2-4
d_call: -
cdr3_aa: CASSLGAGQLAKNIQYF
cdr3_nt: TGTGCCAGCAGTTTAGGTGCGGGACAGTTAGCCAAAAACATTCAGTACTTC

clone_size: -
v_call: TRBV28
j_call: TRBJ2-7
d_call: TRBD1
cdr3_aa: CASSLSGTGGGEQYF
cdr3_nt: TGTGCCAGCAGTTTATCTGGGACAGGGGGCGGTGAGCAGTACTTC

clone_size: -
v_call: TRBV6-6
j_call: TRBJ2-7
d_call: TRBD1
cdr3_aa: CASNSRQGGSYEQYF
cdr3_nt: TGTGCCAGCAACAGCCGACAGGGCGGATCCTACGAGCAGTACTTC

clone_size: once
v_call: TRBV28
j_call: TRBJ1-1
d_call: -
cdr3_aa: CASRQGKGNTEAFF
cdr3_nt: TGTGCCAGCAGGCAGGGTAAGGGGAACACTGAAGCTTTCTTT

clone_size: -
v_call: TRBV6-1
j_call: TRBJ2-5
d_call: TRBD1
cdr3_aa: CASSELLGQGARETQYF
cdr3_nt: TGTGCCAGCAGTGAATTGTTGGGGCAGGGGGCAAGAGAGACCCAGTACTTC

clone_size: -
v_call: TRBV7-2
j_call: TRBJ1-5
d_call: -
cdr3_aa: CASSLASGGNQPQHF
cdr3_nt: TGTGCCAGCAGCTTAGCTTCAGGGGGCAATCAGCCCCAGCATTTT

clone_size: once
v_call: TRBV28
j_call: TRBJ1-1
d_call: TRBD1
cdr3_aa: CASSYRGKPEAFF
cdr3_nt: TGTGCCAGCAGCTACAGGGGGAAACCTGAAGCTTTCTTT

clone_size: -
v_call: TRBV5-6
j_call: TRBJ1-1
d_call: -
cdr3_aa: CASSLWVLAEAFF
cdr3_nt: TGTGCCAGCAGCCTCTGGGTCCTCGCTGAAGCTTTCTTT

clone_size: once
v_call: TRBV10-3
j_call: TRBJ1-1
d_call: -
cdr3_aa: CAIRHRDPNTEAFF
cdr3_nt: TGTGCCATCAGGCACCGGGACCCAAACACTGAAGCTTTCTTT